This TCR beta chain emerged from a study of blood T cell repertoires in COVID-19 (dated by TCRdb to 2018 to 2020). With regard to the full study: Samples from collaborators originated in the United States, Italy and Spain and spanned both the acute and convalescent phases of COVID-19. The material from the prospective study consisted of cDNA or gDNA derived from T cells, B-cell-depleted T cells, or PBMCs. The dataset comprised deeply sampled blood TCRbeta repertoires from subjects exposed to, actively infected with, or recovered from COVID-19. The repertoires were made available in a free public database intended to serve as a resource for research on the immune response to SARS-CoV-2. Samples were obtained from the ongoing ImmuneRACE study (first 160 participants) and from over 1,000 subjects provided by 6 global collaborators. Nearly every sample came with metadata listing a de-identified subject ID, COVID-19 status, age in years and sex. HLA class I and class II types, where available, came from metadata supplied by the sample provider rather than from assay-based typing. What the research found in general, with its limitations: The quantity of clinical and demographic metadata differed by source and by participant and was supplied without curation.

Spanning cysteine to phenylalanine, the CDR3 consists of 16 amino acids. The retained sequence is limited to the CDR3, 48 bases, with the frame set at the first base. Germline trimming amounts to 5 bases on V and 9 bases on J, with 13 as the count of junction bases outside the gene matches. CDR1 is given as SEHNR and CDR2 as FQNEAQ, both from the germline V gene (reference sequence). In the prospective study, participants were 18 to 89 years old, resided in about 25 geographic areas of the United States, and were enrolled through a virtual design. In the prospective study, participants were assigned to cohorts based on the clinical history participants reported in a screening survey and a study questionnaire. For ImmuneRACE Cohort 3, a participant was defined as recovered based on two consecutive negative NP/OP PCR tests, clearance by a healthcare professional, or resolution of symptoms. In the prospective study, whole blood, serum and a nasopharyngeal or oropharyngeal swab were collected from each participant by mobile phlebotomists. Prospective study participants could optionally give additional blood draws and questionnaires over an approximately two-month period. Blood samples from the prospective study were shipped frozen or at room temperature prior to DNA extraction.

On this clone itself: Which antigen it targets is not known. No much larger clonotype is one base removed from it; base qualities were not supplied.

TCRbeta CDR3 regions were amplified from genomic DNA using the immunoSEQ Assay, a bias-controlled multiplex PCR. On the authors' methods: The number of nucleated cells in each sample was estimated by amplification of reference gene primers within the assay. To quantify the absolute abundance of each unique TCRbeta CDR3 rearrangement, sequence reads were collapsed and filtered. For each sample, productive Simpson clonality was calculated as the square root of Simpson's diversity index across productive rearrangements. TCRdb carries this immuneACCESS record with in-frame sequences only. Its versions omit some clonotypes, under half of them owing to an unresolved V gene in the studies checked, with the rest unexplained. That table furnishes V, J and clone size, whereas the DNA furnished D and trimming. This sample is represented by approximately 300,000 clones; roughly nine tenths of them were singletons. The ten top clones hold approximately 5.2% of the sample.

The receptor's source is a woman in her twenties or thirties who had recovered from COVID-19. Sequenced input: PBMCs or T cells enriched from blood (not recorded which). The chain couples TRBV7-9 to TRBJ1-6; 7 central nucleotides agree with TRBD1. CDR3 sequence: CASSRQVPGGSSPLHF. The sequence in DNA is TGTGCCAGCAGCCGACAAGTGCCAGGGGGAAGTTCACCCCTCCACTTT.